Below are 14 T cell receptor beta chains sequenced from a single sample in a study of molecular identifiers for immune sequencing clone quantification. TCRdb re-analysed the PCR reads in MiXCR, keeping a single row per CDR3 protein. The sample holds tens of thousands of distinct CDR3 sequences, 24% seen once. Material for sequencing was naive CD8+ T cells from blood, with Jurkat cell RNA spiked in. The subset denotes: FACS-sorted CD8+CD4-CCR7+CD45RA+ naive T cells. The receptors derive from a human donor in good health. Some libraries in this study had Jurkat cell RNA spiked in.

This clonotype was seen ten or more times. The CDR3 nucleotides are TGTGCCTGGAGGACCCCGGGACAGGGTTCCGAGACCCAGTACTTC. Protein product: CAWRTPGQGSETQYF. The rearrangement uses TRBV30 and TRBJ2-5; 9 bases line up with TRBD1. The trim removed 3 bases at V and 5 bases at J, leaving 10 bases unmatched. Germline V gives CDR1 GTSNPN, CDR2 SVGIG (reference sequence). CDR3 length equals 15 residues.

This clonotype was counted many times. The chain recombines TRBV11-2 with TRBJ2-7; no reliable D call. The CDR3 runs to 13 residues. The germline V gene encodes CDR1 SGHAT and CDR2 FQNNGV. V was clipped by 5 bases and J by 2 bases, with 10 bases between them. DNA of the CDR3: TGTGCCAGCAGCCCGGGCGTCACCTACGAGCAGTACTTC. Its protein product is CASSPGVTYEQYF.

This clonotype came up a few times. The chain uses TRBV4-3 and TRBJ2-2; D assignment may be TRBD1 or TRBD2 (5 bases each). V shed 0 bases and J shed 7 bases, with 12 bases lying between them. CDR1 and CDR2 (germline): LGHNA, YSLEER. The CDR3 totals 15 residues. In DNA form, the CDR3 reads TGCGCCAGCAGCCAAGATGGGGGTTTAGTCGGGGAGCTGTTTTTT. This codes for CASSQDGGLVGELFF.

By share, this clonotype counts as medium-sized (0.01 to 0.1%). The chain employs TRBV9 and TRBJ2-3; D not certain. The CDR3 has 12 residues. CDR1 and CDR2 (germline): SGDLS, YYNGEE. V was pared by 4 bases and J by 0 bases, with 3 bases between. CDR3: CASSLSTDTQYF. The CDR3 region has the DNA TGTGCCAGCAGCCTTAGCACAGATACGCAGTATTTT.

This clonotype was counted ten times or more. The J gene is TRBJ2-3, the V gene TRBV20-1, with 7 bases aligning to TRBD1. Germline V gene sequence: CDR1 DFQATT, CDR2 SNEGSKA (reference sequence). Trimming took 6 bases from V and 2 from J; bases not matched to a gene: 5. The length of the CDR3 is 13 residues. The CDR3 reads CSAPGQITDTQYF. CDR3 DNA: TGCAGTGCACCGGGACAGATCACAGATACGCAGTATTTT.

As for this clonotype: The germline gene is not matched at one end of the junction; a read error may be the cause. The chain recombines TRBV28 with TRBJ1-1, with 11 bases aligning to TRBD1. CDR1 and CDR2 (germline): MDHEN, SYDVKM. CDR3 length equals 15 residues. CDR3 amino acids: CASRLRGGTGGEAFF. The DNA for the CDR3 is TGTGCCAGCCGTTTAAGGGGGGGGACAGGGGGTGAAGCTTTCTTT. The complete variable domain, with remaining parts taken from reference TRBV28 and TRBJ1-1, reads DVKVTQSSRYLVKRTGEKVFLECVQDMDHENMFWYRQDPGLGLRLIYFSYDVKMKEKGDIPEGYSVSREKKERFSLILESASTNQTSMYLCASRLRGGTGGEAFFGQGTRLTVV.

Regarding this clonotype: The conserved final phenylalanine or tryptophan is absent from the CDR3, which likely points to a read error. The chain recombines TRBV9 with TRBJ2-7; D might be TRBD2 (6 bases). CDR1 is SGDLS and CDR2 is YYNGEE in the germline V gene. This CDR3 is 13 amino acids long. The CDR3 nucleotides are TGTGCGCGCAGCTCGGCTAGCGACTACGAGCAGTACTGC. Protein product: CARSSASDYEQYC.

With respect to this clonotype: The junction and the germline gene differ at one end; a read error may be behind it. The rearrangement uses TRBV2 and TRBJ2-5; 7 nucleotides align to TRBD1. The CDR3 sequence is 15 residues long. Germline V gives CDR1 SNHLY, CDR2 FYNNEI. This CDR3 reads CASSEWDSPQEPQYF. DNA for the CDR3: TGTGCCAGCAGCGAATGGGACAGCCCCCAAGAGCCCCAGTACTTC.

This clonotype came up many times. This chain joins TRBV5-4 and TRBJ2-1, with D unclear. The V gene lost 2 bases and the J gene lost 10 bases, with 7 bases spanning the gap. Germline V gene sequence: CDR1 SGHNT, CDR2 YYREEE (reference sequence). This CDR3 has 11 residues. The CDR3 nucleotides read TGTGCCAGCAGCTTCGTAAAGGAGCAGTTCTTC. Amino acids: CASSFVKEQFF.

The chain employs TRBV4-1 and TRBJ2-1; 9 bases align to TRBD2. Trimming at V came to 4 bases and at J to 5 bases, leaving 6 bases not matched to a gene. Per germline, CDR1 MGHRA and CDR2 YSYEKL. The CDR3 is 15 amino acids. Here the CDR3 reads CASSRVVAGDNEQFF. The DNA of the CDR3 is TGCGCCAGCAGCCGAGTGGTAGCGGGGGACAATGAGCAGTTCTTC.

This clonotype occurred many times. The genes are TRBV11-2 and TRBJ2-1, with D unresolved. With 4 bases removed from V and 6 bases from J, the gap between germline ends came to 4 bases. The CDR3 length is 11 residues. Germline CDR1 is SGHAT and CDR2 is FQNNGV. This CDR3 is CASSWVNEQFF. DNA for the CDR3: TGTGCCAGCAGCTGGGTCAATGAGCAGTTCTTC.

The V and J genes are TRBV9 and TRBJ1-1; possibly TRBD1 for D (6 bases). The ends were cut back, 4 bases at V and 0 bases at J, with 13 bases in the middle. This CDR3 comprises 15 residues. Germline assignment: CDR1 SGDLS and CDR2 YYNGEE. Written as DNA, the CDR3 is TGTGCCAGCAGCCGGGGGGGCGGCATGAACACTGAAGCTTTCTTT. Translation gives CASSRGGGMNTEAFF.

This clonotype appeared a single time. Given a much more abundant clone one base away, this may be a read error. V usage is TRBV4-3 and J usage is TRBJ1-4; TRBD1 might be the D (5 bases). The length of the CDR3 is 15 residues. V gave up 0 bases and J gave up 7 bases, with 12 bases separating them. Germline lookup yields CDR1 LGHNA and CDR2 YSLEER. The CDR3 DNA sequence: TGCGCCAGCAGCCAAGAAGGACACGGGAGTGAAAAACTGTTTTTT. It encodes CASSQEGHGSEKLFF.

Of note for this clonotype: A clone one base away is much larger, so this may be a read error. It is likely a read error, because the conserved phenylalanine at the end of the CDR3 is missing. The rearrangement uses TRBV6-2 or TRBV6-3 and TRBJ2-7, with TRBD1 matching over 9 bases. V lost 5 bases, J lost 3 bases, and 23 bases stayed unmatched. The CDR3 spans 20 residues. In germline, CDR1 is MNHEY, CDR2 SVGEGT. CDR3 in amino acids: CASSPQTGTGWIRPGYEQYL. The CDR3 nucleotides read TGTGCCAGCAGTCCACAGACCGGGACAGGGTGGATTCGGCCGGGCTACGAGCAGTACCTC.